Included here is one T cell receptor beta chain sequence, with context. Its cognate antigen is unknown. In the PCR, 60 Vbeta and 13 Jbeta primers were used. This table comes from immunoSEQ multiplex PCR, and its TCRdb copy is limited to in-frame clones, with some not included. The data contain 150,000 to 200,000 clones, around 83% of them singletons. This record belongs to a study of cytomegalovirus exposure and HLA in healthy donors. General observations from the study: Serostatus for CMV was the only available immune exposure information. Among TCR sequences, most were rare, though some public TCRs appeared in many donors.

Sequenced sample: PBMCs. The TCR comes from a man over 45 in good health and CMV-seropositive.

In nucleotides, the CDR3 is TGTGCCAGCAGCCCTACTAGCGGGGATTACGAGCAGTACTTC. As protein: CASSPTSGDYEQYF. This rearrangement joins TRBV7-2 to TRBJ2-7, with 10 bases fitting TRBD2. Germline V gives CDR1 SGHTA, CDR2 FQGNSA. The CDR3 has 14 residues. V lost 5 bases and J lost 4; bases outside the gene matches: 5.